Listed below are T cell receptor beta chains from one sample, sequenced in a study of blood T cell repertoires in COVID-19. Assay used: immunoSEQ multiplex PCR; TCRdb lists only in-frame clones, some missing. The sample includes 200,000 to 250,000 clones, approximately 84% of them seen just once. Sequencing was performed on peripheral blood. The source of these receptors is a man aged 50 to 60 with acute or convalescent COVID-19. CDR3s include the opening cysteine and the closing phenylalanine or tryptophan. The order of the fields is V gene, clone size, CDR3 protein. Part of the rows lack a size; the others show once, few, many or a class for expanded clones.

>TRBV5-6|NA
CASSLRDYGYTF
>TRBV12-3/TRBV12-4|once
CASSTTGNYGYTF
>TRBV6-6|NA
CASSYLGLAGGSEFF
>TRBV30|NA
CAWGVGLAGGTDTQYF
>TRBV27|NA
CASSLFRPGQYNFVQFF
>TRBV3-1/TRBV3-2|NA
CASSYDRGQTEAFF
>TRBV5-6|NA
CASSLMSLTGELFF
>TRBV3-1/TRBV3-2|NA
CASSPVGEYTEAFF
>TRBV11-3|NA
CASSPGGTGSYEQYF
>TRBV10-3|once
CAISVAGLNTEAFF
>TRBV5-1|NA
CASSLAPGTSGYNEQFF
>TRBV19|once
CASNGWDRNQPQHF
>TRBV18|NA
CASSPTQENTEAFF